The 31 T cell receptor beta chains reported below all come from one sample, sequenced in a study of breast tumors, draining lymph nodes, adjacent tissues (dated by TCRdb to the mid-2010s). Libraries were made using multiplex PCR. The sequencer was an Illumina HiSeq 2000. In-frame beta chains were kept once TCRdb had trimmed the public reads at Q25 with fastp and called clones with MiXCR. Each CDR3 protein appears once, grouped with its most common genes and DNA. The sample table lists 12,000 or so distinct CDR3 sequences, approximately 55% of them with a count of one. Of the sample, 35% to 45% falls within the top ten clones. Specimen: breast tumor tissue. The receptors stem from a female donor with breast cancer. Some clones in this sample may be carry-over from other donors' samples.

The J gene is TRBJ1-2, the V gene TRBV2, with 7 nucleotides matching TRBD1. The CDR3 totals 11 residues. Germline CDR1 SNHLY, CDR2 FYNNEI. This chain's CDR3 is CATGTDYGYTF. The DNA of the CDR3 is TGTGCGACCGGGACAGACTATGGCTACACCTTC.

This clonotype was picked up a small number of times. The junction departs from germline at one end; a sequencing error may be responsible. The chain employs TRBV2 and TRBJ1-5, with 7 bases that match TRBD1. The germline gives CDR1 SNHLY, CDR2 FYNNEI. The CDR3 extends over 13 amino acids. In nucleotides, the CDR3 is TGTGCCAGCAGCGAAGACAGGGATCAGCCCCAGCATTTT. This gives the protein CASSEDRDQPQHF.

This chain joins TRBV11-3 and TRBJ2-1; TRBD2 aligns across 9 bases. Germline V gene data show CDR1 as SGHNT and CDR2 as YENEEA. J gave up 0 bases and V 3 bases, and 21 bases lay outside the gene matches. The CDR3 extends over 22 amino acids. The CDR3 sequence: CASSFSLTSGLSELSSYNEQFF. The CDR3 coding sequence is TGTGCCAGCAGCTTTTCCCTGACTAGCGGTCTCTCCGAGCTAAGCTCCTACAATGAGCAGTTCTTC.

This clonotype is classed as medium-sized. The junction departs from germline at one end; a sequencing error may be responsible. The chain recombines TRBV29-1 with TRBJ2-5, with 8 bases aligning to TRBD2. Germline CDR1 and CDR2: SQVTM and ANQGSEA. This CDR3 region has 13 residues. DNA for the CDR3: TGCAGCGTCGTAGCGGGGCCAAGTGAGACCCAGCACTTC. Its protein is CSVVAGPSETQHF.

Details on this clonotype: One end of the junction does not line up with germline, which may come from a read error. V is TRBV6-5 and J is TRBJ2-7; 11 bases are shared with TRBD2. This CDR3 has 16 amino acids. Per germline, CDR1 MNHEY and CDR2 SVGAGI. The CDR3 sequence is CASSHSRGTSGYEQYF. CDR3 sequence (DNA): TGTGCCAGCAGTCACTCGAGGGGGACTAGCGGATACGAGCAGTACTTC.

This chain joins TRBV20-1 and TRBJ2-3; 8 bases are a match to TRBD2. Germline CDR1 reads DFQATT; CDR2 reads SNEGSKA (reference sequence). The CDR3 has 15 amino acids. V gave up 1 base and J gave up 4 bases; unmatched junction bases: 7. This CDR3 is CSARVEAGAADTQYF. In nucleotides, the CDR3 is TGCAGTGCTAGAGTGGAAGCGGGGGCGGCAGATACGCAGTATTTT.

The genes are TRBV11-1 and TRBJ2-7, with D hard to call. This CDR3 spans 12 amino acids. Germline V gene sequence: CDR1 SGHAT, CDR2 FQDESV (reference sequence). Trimming pared 1 base from V and 3 bases from J, leaving 4 bases between. CDR3 nucleotides: TGTGCCAGCAGCTTAGATAGCTACGAGCAGTACTTC. This sequence encodes CASSLDSYEQYF.

The V and J genes are TRBV6-6 and TRBJ2-7; 9 positions match TRBD2. The CDR3 is made up of 15 amino acids. Losses at the gene ends were 7 bases for V and 8 bases for J; bases not matched to a gene: 15. CDR1 is MNHNY, CDR2 SVGAGI, per germline (reference sequence). The CDR3 region has the DNA TGTGCCAGCAATAATCAAGGGGCTAGCGGGGCCAAGCAGTACTTC. Translation: CASNNQGASGAKQYF.

In its sample, this clonotype was seen many times. V usage is TRBV11-3 and J usage is TRBJ1-2, with D uncertain. The CDR3 has 16 residues. Germline lookup yields CDR1 SGHNT and CDR2 YENEEA. The V end was cut by 1 base, the J end by 4 bases, with 16 bases between. In nucleotides, the CDR3 is TGTGCCAGCAGCTTAGCCCAGGTCGGCAAGATCTATGGCTACACCTTC. Residues: CASSLAQVGKIYGYTF.

A few counts support this clonotype. The junction does not match germline at one end; this may be a read error. This chain links TRBV7-9 with TRBJ1-6; 7 bases align to TRBD1. Germline CDR1 reads SEHNR; CDR2 reads FQNEAQ (reference sequence). CDR3 size: 16 residues. This CDR3 is CASSLDRGSKNSPLHF. CDR3 nucleotides: TGTGCCAGCAGCTTAGACAGGGGATCGAAAAATTCCCCCCTCCACTTT.

The chain couples TRBV7-9 to TRBJ2-2, with unresolved D. Deletions cut 0 bases from V and 0 bases from J, with 5 bases between. The germline CDR1 and CDR2 sequences are SEHNR and FQNEAQ (reference sequence). This CDR3 has 15 amino acids. As DNA, the CDR3 is TGTGCCAGCAGCTTAGCGGGGTCGAACACCGGGGAGCTGTTTTTT. This sequence encodes CASSLAGSNTGELFF.

This clonotype was seen repeatedly, ten times or more. The chain links TRBV11-1 to TRBJ2-3; TRBD2 matches 7 bases. Unmatched junction bases numbered 13, after V lost 11 bases and J lost 2 bases. Per germline, CDR1 SGHAT and CDR2 FQDESV (reference sequence). This CDR3 contains 15 residues. The CDR3 region is CAGSAGVGITDTQYF. CDR3 nucleotide sequence: TGTGCCGGCTCGGCGGGAGTCGGGATCACAGATACGCAGTATTTT.

The chain combines TRBV7-2 with TRBJ1-6; D is perhaps TRBD1 (5 bases). The germline V gene has CDR1 SGHTA and CDR2 FQGNSA. Trimming took off 0 bases at V and 9 bases at J, with 12 bases between the two ends. The CDR3 is 15 amino acids. The CDR3 loop reads CASSLAPGHGSPLHF. CDR3 nucleotide sequence: TGTGCCAGCAGCTTAGCGCCAGGGCACGGTTCACCCCTCCACTTT.

J is TRBJ2-7 and V is TRBV14; possibly TRBD1 for D (6 bases). CDR3 length: 16 amino acids. The V end lost 1 base, the J end lost 0 bases, and 13 bases lay between the germline ends. Germline CDR1 reads SGHDN; CDR2 reads FVKESK. The CDR3 DNA is TGTGCCAGCAGCCAAGCGACTACAGGGAGCTCCTACGAGCAGTACTTC. Protein: CASSQATTGSSYEQYF. The full variable domain, rest sourced from reference TRBV14 and TRBJ2-7, is EAGVTQFPSHSVIEKGQTVTLRCDPISGHDNLYWYRRVMGKEIKFLLHFVKESKQDESGMPNNRFLAERTGGTYSTLKVQPAELEDSGVYFCASSQATTGSSYEQYFGPGTRLTVT.

By sample fraction, this clonotype is medium-sized. The chain is built from TRBV19 and TRBJ1-3; D gene unclear. The germline V and J ends were trimmed by 7 bases and 0 bases, with 10 bases remaining between them. Germline CDR1 is LNHDA and CDR2 is SQIVND (reference sequence). The CDR3 extends over 14 amino acids. The CDR3 DNA sequence: TGTGCCAGTACAACGGCGAGCTCTGGAAACACCATATATTTT. It is translated as CASTTASSGNTIYF.

V gene TRBV6-2 or TRBV6-3 combines with J gene TRBJ1-5, with a weak D call TRBD1 (5 bases). CDR1 is MNHEY, CDR2 SVGEGT, per germline. The CDR3 consists of 16 residues. V was clipped by 5 bases and J by 1 base, with 15 bases between them. The chain's CDR3 is CASSPRRGPSNQPQHF. The CDR3 region has the DNA TGTGCCAGCAGTCCACGAAGGGGCCCAAGCAATCAGCCCCAGCATTTT.

The chain links TRBV2 to TRBJ2-1; 11 nucleotides match TRBD2. Germline CDR1 is SNHLY and CDR2 is FYNNEI. The CDR3 extends over 17 amino acids. The V and J ends lost 2 bases and 5 bases, in that order; junction bases with no gene match: 8. Here the CDR3 DNA reads TGTGCCAGCAGTGAAAAGGGAAGACTAGCGGGGAACAATGAGCAGTTCTTC. It specifies CASSEKGRLAGNNEQFF.

This chain joins TRBV9 and TRBJ2-3; D remains unclear. Germline V lookup: CDR1 SGDLS, CDR2 YYNGEE. V gave up 0 bases and J gave up 0 bases, with 5 bases separating them. There are 14 residues in the CDR3. The CDR3 spells CASSVASSTDTQYF. CDR3 DNA: TGTGCCAGCAGCGTAGCTTCTAGCACAGATACGCAGTATTTT.

This clonotype was detected only a few times. The chain combines TRBV19 with TRBJ2-1; 13 bases match TRBD2. Germline CDR1 LNHDA, CDR2 SQIVND (reference sequence). The CDR3 is 16 amino acids. V was clipped by 9 bases and J by 1 base; unmatched bases: 6. The DNA of the CDR3 is TGTGCCAGCAGACTAGCGGGAGGCTTGTCCTACAATGAGCAGTTCTTC. Translating it yields CASRLAGGLSYNEQFF. The variable domain in full, completed from reference TRBV19 and TRBJ2-1, reads DGGITQSPKYLFRKEGQNVTLSCEQNLNHDAMYWYRQDPGQGLRLIYYSQIVNDFQKGDIAEGYSVSREKKESFPLTVTSAQKNPTAFYLCASRLAGGLSYNEQFFGPGTRLTVL.

This chain joins TRBV4-3 and TRBJ1-6; the D gene is possibly TRBD1 (6 bases). The germline V gene has CDR1 LGHNA and CDR2 YSLEER. Trimming shortened V by 4 bases and J by 7 bases, and 11 bases separated the two germline ends. The length of the CDR3 is 14 residues. CDR3: CASSLGTSNSPLHF. The CDR3 region has the DNA TGCGCCAGCAGCCTCGGGACATCGAATTCACCCCTCCACTTT.

This clonotype was recorded only once. The chain uses TRBV24-1 and TRBJ2-7; D may match TRBD1 or TRBD2 (6 bases each). The CDR3 covers 14 residues. From germline, CDR1 is KGHDR and CDR2 SFDVKD. V was shortened by 5 bases and J by 6 bases, with 16 bases between the two germline ends. The CDR3 loop is CATSGTSRGAEQYF. Here the CDR3 DNA reads TGTGCCACCAGTGGCACTTCTAGGGGGGCCGAGCAGTACTTC.

This clonotype was seen ten or more times. J is TRBJ2-4 and V is TRBV10-3, with 8 bases lining up with TRBD2. The CDR3 is 15 residues long. The germline CDR1 and CDR2 sequences are ENHRY and SYGVKD. The trim removed 0 bases at V and 5 bases at J, leaving 3 bases unmatched. The CDR3 protein is CAISESSGGENIQYF. CDR3 DNA sequence: TGTGCCATCAGTGAGTCGTCGGGGGGGGAAAACATTCAGTACTTC.

This chain joins TRBV20-1 and TRBJ1-1; tentative D call: TRBD1 (6 bases). The germline V gene encodes CDR1 DFQATT and CDR2 SNEGSKA (reference sequence). The ends were cut back, 5 bases at V and 1 base at J, with 17 bases in the middle. The CDR3 sequence is 15 residues long. This CDR3 is CSAARGQGTNTEAFF. As DNA, the CDR3 is TGCAGTGCTGCCCGGGGGCAGGGGACGAACACTGAAGCTTTCTTT.

The chain has TRBV6-4 and TRBJ2-7; D call uncertain. The ends were cut back, 1 base at V and 4 bases at J, with 8 bases in the middle. The germline CDR1 and CDR2 sequences are MRHNA and SNTAGT. The CDR3 length is 13 residues. CDR3 region: CASSDFGLYEQYF. DNA for the CDR3: TGTGCCAGCAGTGACTTTGGGCTATACGAGCAGTACTTC.

The rearrangement joins TRBV5-1 to TRBJ2-1, with D perhaps matching TRBD1 (7 bases). Trimming pared 3 bases from V and 7 bases from J, leaving 14 bases between. Germline values: CDR1 SGHRS, CDR2 YFSETQ. CDR3 length: 14 amino acids. The CDR3 DNA follows: TGCGCCAGCAGCTGGGGGGACAGCCGAAATGAGCAGTTCTTC. Its protein product is CASSWGDSRNEQFF. Looking up the rest from reference TRBV5-1 and TRBJ2-1 gives the full variable domain: KAGVTQTPRYLIKTRGQQVTLSCSPISGHRSVSWYQQTPGQGLQFLFEYFSETQRNKGNFPGRFSGRQFSNSRSEMNVSTLELGDSALYLCASSWGDSRNEQFFGPGTRLTVL.

The DNA of the CDR3 is TGTGCCAGCAGCCACGGACTAGCGGGAGTTTCAGATACGCAGTATTTT. It specifies CASSHGLAGVSDTQYF. The V call is TRBV7-9, the J call TRBJ2-3, with 13 positions matching TRBD2. CDR1 is SEHNR and CDR2 is FQNEAQ in the germline V gene (reference sequence). This CDR3 comprises 16 residues. The V segment lost 5 bases and the J segment 4 bases; nucleotides outside the gene matches: 6.

The rearrangement joins TRBV2 to TRBJ1-2; no clear D gene. V was trimmed by 3 bases and J by 2 bases, leaving 13 bases between them. CDR1 and CDR2 from the germline V gene are SNHLY and FYNNEI. The CDR3 extends over 15 amino acids. As DNA, the CDR3 is TGTGCCAGCAGTGACTTATTTAGGGAGAACTATGGCTACACCTTC. This translates into CASSDLFRENYGYTF. The complete variable domain, with remaining parts taken from reference TRBV2 and TRBJ1-2, reads EPEVTQTPSHQVTQMGQEVILRCVPISNHLYFYWYRQILGQKVEFLVSFYNNEISEKSEIFDDQFSVERPDGSNFTLKIRSTKLEDSAMYFCASSDLFRENYGYTFGSGTRLTVV.

The gene calls are TRBV2 and TRBJ2-7; D may be TRBD1 or TRBD2 (6 bases each). CDR1 is SNHLY and CDR2 is FYNNEI in the germline V gene. V dropped 5 bases and J dropped 4 bases, with 15 bases sitting between them. The CDR3 contains 14 residues. The CDR3 bases are TGTGCCAGCAGTCGACAGGAGGGGACGTACGAGCAGTACTTC. Its protein product is CASSRQEGTYEQYF.

The chain employs TRBV15 and TRBJ2-5; 11 bases align to TRBD2. The CDR3 length is 15 residues. J gave up 2 bases and V 3 bases, and 2 bases lay outside the gene matches. Per germline, CDR1 LNHNV and CDR2 YYDKDF (reference sequence). Here the CDR3 reads CATSSRLAGQETQYF. CDR3 DNA: TGTGCCACCAGCAGTAGACTAGCGGGGCAAGAGACCCAGTACTTC.

The chain uses TRBV2 and TRBJ1-2, with D hard to call. Trimming removed 7 bases at V and 4 bases at J, with 10 bases between. The V gene's germline CDR1 is SNHLY and CDR2 FYNNEI. The CDR3 runs to 12 residues. The DNA for the CDR3 is TGTGCCAGCACTGAGGCGGGCTATGGCTACACCTTC. Its translation is CASTEAGYGYTF. Full variable domain (rest looked up from reference TRBV2 and TRBJ1-2): EPEVTQTPSHQVTQMGQEVILRCVPISNHLYFYWYRQILGQKVEFLVSFYNNEISEKSEIFDDQFSVERPDGSNFTLKIRSTKLEDSAMYFCASTEAGYGYTFGSGTRLTVV.

The V and J genes are TRBV5-1 and TRBJ2-1; D is ambiguous. This CDR3 region has 13 residues. V lost 1 base to trimming and J lost 9 bases, with 11 bases between them. Germline loops: CDR1 SGHRS, CDR2 YFSETQ. CDR3 sequence (DNA): TGCGCCAGCAGCTTGACTGGCTTCGGTGAGCAGTTCTTC. Translating gives CASSLTGFGEQFF. Together with reference TRBV5-1 and TRBJ2-1, the CDR3 gives the full variable domain: KAGVTQTPRYLIKTRGQQVTLSCSPISGHRSVSWYQQTPGQGLQFLFEYFSETQRNKGNFPGRFSGRQFSNSRSEMNVSTLELGDSALYLCASSLTGFGEQFFGPGTRLTVL.